This T cell receptor beta chain originates from a study of blood T cell repertoires in COVID-19. The wider study: Spain, Italy and the United States supplied samples that represented acute and convalescent COVID-19.

Clones were sequenced by immunoSEQ multiplex PCR, and TCRdb holds only the in-frame ones, with some missing. This repertoire shows fewer than 200,000 clones, about 85% found once; its top ten account for roughly 1.3%. The CDR3 runs 14 residues. Germline values: CDR1 SGDLS, CDR2 YYNGEE. V lost 7 bases and J 2 bases, leaving 15 bases between the germline ends. Sequences were obtained from peripheral blood. The TCR sequence derives from a man aged 55 to 69 who had recovered from COVID-19. This chain uses TRBV9 with TRBJ2-5; maybe TRBD1 (5 bases). The CDR3 reads CASGNRIQQETQYF. The DNA for the CDR3 is TGTGCCAGCGGCAACAGGATCCAACAAGAGACCCAGTACTTC. Using reference TRBV9 and TRBJ2-5 for the parts outside the CDR3, the full variable domain is DSGVTQTPKHLITATGQRVTLRCSPRSGDLSVYWYQQSLDQGLQFLIQYYNGEERAKGNILERFSAQQFPDLHSELNLSSLELGDSALYFCASGNRIQQETQYFGPGTRLLVL.